The 20 T cell receptor beta chains reported below all come from one sample, sequenced in a study of cytomegalovirus exposure and HLA in healthy donors. PCR involved 60 Vbeta and 13 Jbeta primers. TCRdb's copy holds only in-frame clones and misses some; the assay was immunoSEQ multiplex PCR. This table has 30,000 to 40,000 clones, roughly 80% appearing once. Sequenced input: PBMCs. These receptors all come from a middle-aged woman in good health and CMV-seronegative.

The CDR3 region has the DNA TGCGCCAGCAGTGAGTCAACAAGCAATCAGCCCCAGCATTTT. This sequence encodes CASSESTSNQPQHF. The chain combines TRBV10-2 with TRBJ1-5, with unresolved D. Germline V gene data show CDR1 as WSHSY and CDR2 as SAAADI. The CDR3 has 14 residues. With 0 bases removed from V and 1 base from J, the gap between germline ends came to 4 bases.

The J gene is TRBJ1-1, the V gene TRBV5-1; TRBD1 matches 7 bases. This CDR3 contains 15 residues. The ends lost 0 bases at V and 3 bases at J; junction bases unmatched: 5. The germline gives CDR1 SGHRS, CDR2 YFSETQ. The CDR3 sequence is CASSLAGTAYTEAFF. CDR3 coding DNA: TGCGCCAGCAGCTTGGCCGGGACAGCTTACACTGAAGCTTTCTTT. Variable domain in full (rest from reference TRBV5-1 and TRBJ1-1): KAGVTQTPRYLIKTRGQQVTLSCSPISGHRSVSWYQQTPGQGLQFLFEYFSETQRNKGNFPGRFSGRQFSNSRSEMNVSTLELGDSALYLCASSLAGTAYTEAFFGQGTRLTVV.

This chain joins TRBV9 and TRBJ1-3; D uncertain. Between the trimmed V and J ends, which lost 0 bases and 0 bases, there was a span of 10 bases. Germline CDR1 is SGDLS and CDR2 is YYNGEE. The CDR3 extends over 16 amino acids. The CDR3 nucleotides are TGTGCCAGCAGCGTAGCTTGGGCCTTCTCTGGAAACACCATATATTTT. Amino acid sequence: CASSVAWAFSGNTIYF.

CDR3 region: CASSFTGGDYGYTF. CDR3 DNA: TGCGCCAGCAGCTTCACAGGGGGCGACTATGGCTACACCTTC. The chain combines TRBV5-1 with TRBJ1-2; TRBD1 matches 9 bases. Germline trimming cut 2 bases from V and 3 bases from J; bases unmatched to any gene: 2. Per the germline V gene, CDR1 is SGHRS and CDR2 is YFSETQ. The CDR3 has 14 residues.

J is TRBJ1-4 and V is TRBV5-8; 10 bases align to TRBD1. The junction had 13 bases not matched to a gene; V was cut back by 4 bases and J by 1 base. CDR1 is SGHTS, CDR2 YDEGEE, per germline. The CDR3 sequence is 19 residues long. The CDR3 spells CASSVRRTGGGGTNEKLFF. For the CDR3, the DNA is TGTGCCAGCAGCGTCAGAAGGACAGGGGGAGGAGGAACTAATGAAAAACTGTTTTTT.

The chain has TRBV18 and TRBJ2-5; TRBD2 agrees at 8 bases. CDR3 length: 16 residues. Trimming at V came to 1 base and at J to 1 base, leaving 5 bases not matched to a gene. Germline values: CDR1 KGHSH, CDR2 LQKENI. This CDR3 is CASSPRASGGQETQYF. CDR3 DNA: TGTGCCAGCTCACCACGTGCCAGCGGGGGCCAAGAGACCCAGTACTTC.

The J gene is TRBJ2-1, the V gene TRBV6-5, with D maybe TRBD2 (5 bases). CDR3 length: 15 amino acids. With 5 bases removed from V and 0 bases from J, the gap between germline ends came to 11 bases. In germline, CDR1 is MNHEY, CDR2 SVGAGI. Here the CDR3 reads CASSRSGGSYNEQFF. The CDR3 nucleotides read TGTGCCAGCAGTAGGAGCGGTGGCTCCTACAATGAGCAGTTCTTC.

This chain uses TRBV13 with TRBJ1-2; 9 bases align to TRBD1. The CDR3 has 13 residues. The V gene's germline CDR1 is PRHDT and CDR2 FYEKMQ (reference sequence). The V and J ends lost 5 bases and 3 bases, in that order; junction bases with no gene match: 1. CDR3 nucleotides: TGTGCCAGCAGCCGGACAGGGGACTATGGCTACACCTTC. It translates to CASSRTGDYGYTF.

This clone was seen a handful of times. The chain is built from TRBV10-1 and TRBJ1-1; the match to TRBD1 covers 8 bases. Germline assignment: CDR1 WNHNN and CDR2 SYGVQD (reference sequence). The CDR3 has 15 amino acids. Trimming took 6 bases from V and 3 from J; bases not matched to a gene: 9. CDR3 sequence reads: CASSGGQGEYTEAFF. In DNA form, the CDR3 reads TGCGCCAGCAGCGGAGGACAGGGCGAGTACACTGAAGCTTTCTTT.

V is TRBV5-4 and J is TRBJ1-1; tentative D call: TRBD1 (6 bases). V shed 5 bases and J shed 12 bases, with 20 bases lying between them. Per germline, CDR1 SGHNT and CDR2 YYREEE (reference sequence). The CDR3 is 13 amino acids. CDR3 nucleotide sequence: TGTGCCAGCAGTTACCGGGACACCCAGCGAACTTTCTTT. Amino acid sequence: CASSYRDTQRTFF.

This chain connects TRBV6-6 to TRBJ1-3, with no clear D. This CDR3 has 14 residues. Germline loops: CDR1 MNHNY, CDR2 SVGAGI (reference sequence). V dropped 7 bases and J dropped 0 bases, with 10 bases sitting between them. The CDR3 sequence: CASTPTDSGNTIYF. In nucleotides, the CDR3 is TGTGCCAGCACCCCCACTGACTCTGGAAACACCATATATTTT.

The chain combines TRBV5-8 with TRBJ1-1; weak D call: TRBD1 (6 bases). The CDR3 loop spans 15 amino acids. Germline V gene sequence: CDR1 SGHTS, CDR2 YDEGEE. V was trimmed by 3 bases and J by 6 bases, leaving 18 bases between them. CDR3 nucleotide sequence: TGTGCCAGCAGCTCAGAGGACAGAATGTTCGCTGAAGCTTTCTTT. Encoded protein: CASSSEDRMFAEAFF.

In its sample, this clone was seen a few times. The chain links TRBV2 to TRBJ2-1; a possible D gene is TRBD2 (5 bases). The CDR3 runs to 14 residues. Germline V gene lookup returns CDR1 SNHLY and CDR2 FYNNEI. Deletions cut 8 bases from V and 6 bases from J, with 17 bases between. In nucleotides, the CDR3 is TGTGCCAGCCTGGGTGTATCGGCGGGCAATGAGCAGTTCTTC. Translation: CASLGVSAGNEQFF.

The rearrangement joins TRBV13 to TRBJ1-1; 7 positions match TRBD1. Losses at the gene ends were 5 bases for V and 4 bases for J; bases not matched to a gene: 7. Germline-derived CDR1 and CDR2 are PRHDT and FYEKMQ (reference sequence). The CDR3 runs 14 residues. CDR3 sequence reads: CASSAGGRITEAFF. The CDR3, as DNA: TGTGCCAGCAGCGCAGGGGGAAGGATCACTGAAGCTTTCTTT.

The chain carries TRBV29-1 and TRBJ1-3; D ambiguous. This CDR3 has 13 residues. Trimming removed 6 bases from V and 4 bases from J, with 13 bases in between. From germline, CDR1 is SQVTM and CDR2 ANQGSEA. The CDR3 DNA sequence: TGCAGCGTCACTACCGGGGTAGGAAACACCATATATTTT. Protein sequence: CSVTTGVGNTIYF.

The CDR3 nucleotides are TGTGCTAGTGGTTTGGGGGCAGTCATGAACACTGAAGCTTTCTTT. This sequence encodes CASGLGAVMNTEAFF. This sequence joins TRBV12-5 and TRBJ1-1; D is unresolved. The CDR3 runs 15 residues. The V gene lost 1 base and the J gene lost 0 bases, with 9 bases spanning the gap. CDR1 is LGHNT, CDR2 FRNRAP, per germline.

This clone is a singleton in its sample. The chain uses TRBV18 and TRBJ1-2, with 9 bases fitting TRBD1. CDR3 length: 15 amino acids. V lost 3 bases and J lost 9; bases outside the gene matches: 11. Germline values: CDR1 KGHSH, CDR2 LQKENI. The CDR3 DNA is TGTGCCAGCTCACCGGGGACAGGGCCACCTTTAAGCTACACCTTC. Its protein is CASSPGTGPPLSYTF. Variable domain in full (rest from reference TRBV18 and TRBJ1-2): NAGVMQNPRHLVRRRGQEARLRCSPMKGHSHVYWYRQLPEEGLKFMVYLQKENIIDESGMPKERFSAEFPKEGPSILRIQQVVRGDSAAYFCASSPGTGPPLSYTFGSGTRLTVV.

V and J are TRBV20-1 and TRBJ1-6; D remains ambiguous. This CDR3 has 11 amino acids. Germline V gives CDR1 DFQATT, CDR2 SNEGSKA (reference sequence). Trimming stripped 6 bases from V and 13 bases from J, with 13 bases between. The CDR3 is CSAGGVSPLHF. The CDR3 DNA is TGCAGTGCCGGTGGAGTGTCGCCCCTCCACTTT.

V gene TRBV5-1 combines with J gene TRBJ2-5; 7 bases are a match to TRBD1. Germline V lookup: CDR1 SGHRS, CDR2 YFSETQ. The CDR3 is 14 amino acids. J was trimmed by 5 bases and V by 3 bases; bases with no gene match: 7. The CDR3 coding sequence is TGCGCCAGCAGCTCAACAGGGGTCGGGGAGACCCAGTACTTC. Its translation is CASSSTGVGETQYF.

This clone has a handful of counts. The junction departs from germline at one end; a sequencing error may be responsible. The chain has TRBV7-9 and TRBJ1-2, with a possible D match to TRBD1 (5 bases). There are 12 residues in the CDR3. Germline CDR1 reads SEHNR; CDR2 reads FQNEAQ (reference sequence). The CDR3: CSSSRDSSGYTF. Written as DNA, the CDR3 is TGTTCCAGCAGCCGCGACAGTAGTGGCTACACCTTC.